This passage covers 5 T cell receptor beta chains from one sample sequenced in a study of cytomegalovirus exposure and HLA in healthy donors. PCR primers comprised 60 Vbeta and 13 Jbeta primers. TCRdb keeps only in-frame clones here, not all; method: immunoSEQ multiplex PCR. The sample holds roughly 150,000 clones; around 75% are singletons and the top ten take less than 3%. The sample consisted of PBMCs. These TCRs come from a female donor in good health and CMV-seronegative.

This clone was picked up a small number of times. This rearrangement joins TRBV6-5 to TRBJ1-1, with TRBD1 identical over 9 bases. Germline CDR1 reads MNHEY; CDR2 reads SVGAGI. Trimming at V came to 8 bases and at J to 6 bases, leaving 10 bases not matched to a gene. The CDR3 is made up of 14 amino acids. CDR3 nucleotide sequence: TGTGCCAGCTTCGCAGACAGGGGGAAGGCTGAAGCTTTCTTT. It specifies CASFADRGKAEAFF.

This chain connects TRBV11-2 to TRBJ2-3; no firm D call. The germline gives CDR1 SGHAT, CDR2 FQNNGV. The CDR3 is 14 residues long. The V end was cut by 5 bases, the J end by 3 bases, with 12 bases between. In nucleotides, the CDR3 is TGTGCCAGCAGCCCCTCCCCGGTAACAGATACGCAGTATTTT. Residues: CASSPSPVTDTQYF.

Notes on this clone: The sample holds other DNA sequences that translate to the same CDR3. The gene calls are TRBV4-3 and TRBJ2-3; TRBD1 is a possible D gene (5 bases). Trimming shortened V by 0 bases and J by 4 bases, and 11 bases separated the two germline ends. In germline, CDR1 is LGHNA, CDR2 YSLEER. CDR3 length: 15 amino acids. The CDR3 sequence: CASSQEGRGADTQYF. CDR3 DNA sequence: TGCGCCAGCAGCCAAGAGGGGCGTGGGGCAGATACGCAGTATTTT.

The chain links TRBV9 to TRBJ2-1; 9 bases are a match to TRBD1. V was pared by 4 bases and J by 7 bases, with 12 bases of the junction left unmatched. The CDR3 sequence is 16 residues long. Germline assignment: CDR1 SGDLS and CDR2 YYNGEE. CDR3 nucleotide sequence: TGTGCCAGCAGCCATAACCGGGACAGGGTGGAAAATGAGCAGTTCTTC. Translation: CASSHNRDRVENEQFF.

J is TRBJ1-1 and V is TRBV5-4; 8 bases map to TRBD1. Trimming at V came to 2 bases and at J to 7 bases, leaving 1 base not matched to a gene. Looked up from germline, CDR1 is SGHNT and CDR2 is YYREEE (reference sequence). CDR3 length: 12 residues. The CDR3 nucleotides read TGTGCCAGCAGCTTTGGACAGGGTGAAGCTTTCTTT. The encoded protein is CASSFGQGEAFF. The variable domain in full, completed from reference TRBV5-4 and TRBJ1-1, reads ETGVTQSPTHLIKTRGQQVTLRCSSQSGHNTVSWYQQALGQGPQFIFQYYREEENGRGNFPPRFSGLQFPNYSSELNVNALELDDSALYLCASSFGQGEAFFGQGTRLTVV.